This T cell receptor beta chain was recovered during a study of shared clonotypes between healthy human individuals. Replicate PCRs for sorted subsets used 200 ng DNA; this equaled 33,000 or so T cell genomes. Measured with immunoSEQ multiplex PCR; TCRdb has only the in-frame clones, and not every one. The sample carries about 660,000 clones, approximately 79% recorded once. Germline lookup yields CDR1 SQVTM and CDR2 ANQGSEA. This CDR3 is 12 amino acids long. V lost 7 bases, J lost 7 bases, and 14 bases lay in between. HIV-negative, healthy adults without recent acute infections or vaccinations were the donors.

V is TRBV29-1 and J is TRBJ2-4; the D gene is possibly TRBD1 (5 bases). The origin of this receptor is a woman in her 30s in good health. The sequenced sample was memory CD4+ T cells sorted from blood. Subset of the sample: CD45RA-negative fraction. The CDR3, as DNA: TGCAGCGCAGGGAAGGCGAGTAACATTCAGTACTTC. It yields the protein CSAGKASNIQYF.